Presented here are 3 T cell receptor beta chains from one specimen sequenced in a study of human T cells and chemical hapten exposure. MiXCR was run by TCRdb on the 5' RACE reads, yielding one entry per CDR3 protein. The table has 100,000 to 120,000 distinct CDR3 sequences, approximately 20% seen once. From whole blood left unfractionated, total RNA was extracted. These receptor sequences come from a human donor in good health.

This clonotype was seen more than once but under ten times. V is TRBV7-2 and J is TRBJ2-1, with D possibly matching TRBD2 (5 bases). Germline lookup yields CDR1 SGHTA and CDR2 FQGNSA. The CDR3 spans 13 residues. Trimming took off 0 bases at V and 9 bases at J, with 9 bases between the two ends. CDR3 sequence: CASSLARVGEQFF. The CDR3 region has the DNA TGTGCCAGCAGCTTAGCGCGGGTTGGTGAGCAGTTCTTC.

The chain has TRBV29-1 and TRBJ2-2; TRBD2 matches 9 bases. CDR1 SQVTM and CDR2 ANQGSEA come from the germline V gene. The V and J ends lost 6 bases and 4 bases, in that order; junction bases with no gene match: 15. The CDR3 loop spans 17 amino acids. The CDR3: CSVTRLGGRAATGELFF. Written as DNA, the CDR3 is TGCAGCGTCACCCGGTTGGGCGGGAGGGCCGCCACCGGGGAGCTGTTTTTT.

The rearrangement uses TRBV10-1 and TRBJ2-5; the D gene is possibly TRBD1 (6 bases). Germline assignment: CDR1 WNHNN and CDR2 SYGVQD (reference sequence). V was clipped by 6 bases and J by 2 bases, with 19 bases between them. The CDR3 extends over 16 amino acids. The chain's CDR3 is CASRFSGTRLQETQYF. For the CDR3, the DNA is TGCGCCAGCAGATTCTCCGGGACACGACTACAAGAGACCCAGTACTTC.